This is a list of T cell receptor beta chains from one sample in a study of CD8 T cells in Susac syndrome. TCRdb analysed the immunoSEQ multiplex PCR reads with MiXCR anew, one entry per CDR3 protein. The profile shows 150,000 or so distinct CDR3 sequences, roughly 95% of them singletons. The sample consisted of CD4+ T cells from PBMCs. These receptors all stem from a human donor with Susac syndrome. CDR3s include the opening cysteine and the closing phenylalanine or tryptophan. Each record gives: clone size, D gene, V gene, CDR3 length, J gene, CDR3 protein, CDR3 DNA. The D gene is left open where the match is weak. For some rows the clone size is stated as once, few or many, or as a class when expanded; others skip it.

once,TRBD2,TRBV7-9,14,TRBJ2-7,CASSSWGGTYEQYF,TGTGCCAGCAGCTCCTGGGGGGGGACCTACGAGCAGTACTTC
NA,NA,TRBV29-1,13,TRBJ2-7,CSVEDLRGHEQYF,TGCAGCGTTGAAGATCTTCGGGGGCACGAGCAGTACTTC
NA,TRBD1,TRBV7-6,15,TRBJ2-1,CASSPFGGTGNEQFF,TGTGCCAGCAGCCCATTCGGTGGGACAGGGAATGAGCAGTTCTTC
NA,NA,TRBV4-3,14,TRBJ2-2,CASSQDLLTGELFF,TGCGCCAGCAGCCAAGATCTACTCACCGGGGAGCTGTTTTTT
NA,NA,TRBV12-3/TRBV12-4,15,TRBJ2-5,CASSPLGQRGGTQYF,TGTGCCAGCAGTCCCCTCGGACAGAGAGGTGGGACCCAGTACTTC
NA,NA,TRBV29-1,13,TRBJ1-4,CSVAATAVEKLFF,TGCAGCGTTGCAGCGACAGCGGTGGAAAAACTGTTTTTT
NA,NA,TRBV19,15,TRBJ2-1,CASSWGGAEYNEQFF,TGTGCCAGTAGTTGGGGCGGGGCGGAGTACAATGAGCAGTTCTTC
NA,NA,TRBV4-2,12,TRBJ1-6,CASSQDERPLHF,TGTGCCAGCAGCCAAGATGAACGGCCCCTCCACTTT
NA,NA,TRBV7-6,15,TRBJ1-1,CASSLSARVNTEAFF,TGTGCCAGCAGCTTATCGGCCAGGGTAAACACTGAAGCTTTCTTT
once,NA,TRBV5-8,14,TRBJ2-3,CASSFTRGTDTQYF,TGTGCCAGCAGCTTTACCCGGGGGACAGATACGCAGTATTTT
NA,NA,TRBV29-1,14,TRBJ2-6,CSAPSPSGANVLTF,TGCAGCGCCCCCTCCCCCTCTGGGGCCAACGTCCTGACTTTC
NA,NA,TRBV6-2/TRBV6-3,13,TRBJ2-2,CASSLAETGELFF,TGTGCCAGCAGTTTGGCCGAGACTGGGGAGCTGTTTTTT
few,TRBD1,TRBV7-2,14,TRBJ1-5,CASSRDSSNQPQHF,TGTGCCAGCAGCCGGGACAGTAGCAATCAGCCCCAGCATTTT
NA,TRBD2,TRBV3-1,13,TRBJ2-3,CASGGTSGGPEYF,TGTGCCAGCGGCGGGACTAGCGGGGGCCCTGAGTATTTT
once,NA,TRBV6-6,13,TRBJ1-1,CASGGGSLTEAFF,TGTGCCAGCGGGGGGGGATCCCTAACTGAAGCTTTCTTT
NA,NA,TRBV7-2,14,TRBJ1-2,CASSSRGLSRGYTF,TGTGCCAGCAGCTCCCGGGGCCTAAGTCGGGGCTACACCTTC
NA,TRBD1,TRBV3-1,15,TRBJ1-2,CASSPLYRGHYGYTF,TGTGCCAGCAGCCCCCTCTACAGGGGCCACTATGGCTACACCTTC
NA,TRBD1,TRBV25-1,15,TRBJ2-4,CASSESGDSKNIQYF,TGTGCCAGCAGTGAATCCGGGGACAGCAAAAACATTCAGTACTTC
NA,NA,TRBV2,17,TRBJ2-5,CASTWGHSQALQETQYF,TGTGCCAGCACCTGGGGGCATAGTCAGGCCCTCCAAGAGACCCAGTACTTC
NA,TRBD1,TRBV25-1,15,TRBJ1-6,CASSPLQGANSPLHF,TGTGCCAGCTCACCCCTACAGGGGGCGAATTCACCCCTCCACTTT
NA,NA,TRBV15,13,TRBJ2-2,CATSIRDPRELFF,TGTGCCACCAGCATCCGGGACCCCCGGGAGCTGTTTTTT
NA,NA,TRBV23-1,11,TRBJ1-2,CASSQSPLCTF,TGCGCCAGCAGTCAATCCCCCCTTTGCACCTTC
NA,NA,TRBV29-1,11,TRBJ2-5,CSAEGPSTQYF,TGCAGCGCTGAAGGCCCCTCGACCCAGTACTTC
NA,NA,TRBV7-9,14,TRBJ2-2,CASAGLAATRELFF,TGTGCCAGCGCGGGGCTAGCTGCCACCCGGGAGCTGTTTTTT
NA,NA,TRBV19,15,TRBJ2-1,CASSSLGSGLNEQFF,TGTGCCAGTAGCTCTCTAGGTTCCGGGCTCAATGAGCAGTTCTTC
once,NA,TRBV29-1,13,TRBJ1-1,CSVERSMNTEAFF,TGCAGCGTTGAGAGGTCTATGAACACTGAAGCTTTCTTT
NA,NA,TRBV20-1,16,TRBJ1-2,CSARVGRRTANYGYTF,TGCAGTGCTAGAGTGGGGAGGAGAACCGCTAACTATGGCTACACCTTC
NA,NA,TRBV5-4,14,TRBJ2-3,CASSPTLLTDTQYF,TGTGCCAGCAGCCCCACCTTGCTCACAGATACGCAGTATTTT
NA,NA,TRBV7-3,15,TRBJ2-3,CASRFSAESTDTQYF,TGTGCCAGCCGCTTTTCGGCGGAGAGCACAGATACGCAGTATTTT
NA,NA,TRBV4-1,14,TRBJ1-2,CASSQEAGDYGYTF,TGCGCCAGCAGCCAAGAGGCCGGGGACTATGGCTACACCTTC
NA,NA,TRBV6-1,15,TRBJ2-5,CASSEGGAGRETQYF,TGTGCCAGCAGTGAAGGTGGAGCTGGAAGAGAGACCCAGTACTTC
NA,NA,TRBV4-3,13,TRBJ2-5,CASSQTLQETQYF,TGCGCCAGCAGCCAGACCTTACAAGAGACCCAGTACTTC
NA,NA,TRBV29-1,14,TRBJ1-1,CSVGSGTTRAEAFF,TGCAGCGTTGGCTCGGGCACAACGAGGGCTGAAGCTTTCTTT
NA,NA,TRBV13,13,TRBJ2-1,CASSGGLYNEQFF,TGTGCCAGCAGCGGGGGACTGTACAATGAGCAGTTCTTC
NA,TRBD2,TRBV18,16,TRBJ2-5,CASSPPRLAGQETQYF,TGTGCCAGCTCACCACCGAGACTAGCGGGACAAGAGACCCAGTACTTC
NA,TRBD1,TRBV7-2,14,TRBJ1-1,CASRTPGQTTEAFF,TGTGCCAGCAGGACCCCGGGACAGACCACTGAAGCTTTCTTT
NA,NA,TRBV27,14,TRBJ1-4,CASSLIVGALELFF,TGTGCCAGCAGTTTAATTGTAGGTGCGCTCGAACTGTTTTTT
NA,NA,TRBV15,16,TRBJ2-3,CATSRGTGGGYDTQYF,TGTGCCACCAGCAGAGGAACAGGGGGGGGATATGATACGCAGTATTTT
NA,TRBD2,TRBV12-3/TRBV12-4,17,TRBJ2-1,CASSLGASGVSYNEQFF,TGTGCCAGCAGTTTGGGGGCTAGCGGGGTTTCCTACAATGAGCAGTTCTTC
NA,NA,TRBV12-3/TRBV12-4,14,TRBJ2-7,CASSPGHPSYEQYF,TGTGCCAGCAGCCCGGGACACCCCTCCTACGAGCAGTACTTC
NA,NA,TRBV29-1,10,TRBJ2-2,CSVGDGELFF,TGCAGCGTTGGAGACGGGGAGCTGTTTTTT
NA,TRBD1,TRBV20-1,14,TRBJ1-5,CSAPSPGGQQPQHF,TGCAGTGCTCCCTCACCAGGGGGTCAACAGCCCCAGCATTTT
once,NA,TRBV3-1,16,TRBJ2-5,CASSPVRGAVMETQYF,TGTGCCAGCAGCCCGGTCCGGGGGGCCGTAATGGAGACCCAGTACTTC
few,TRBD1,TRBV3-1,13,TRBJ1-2,CASSQGQNYGYTF,TGTGCCAGCAGCCAGGGACAGAACTATGGCTACACCTTC
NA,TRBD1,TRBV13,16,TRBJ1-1,CASSLRGTALNTEAFF,TGTGCCAGCAGCTTACGCGGGACAGCGCTGAACACTGAAGCTTTCTTT
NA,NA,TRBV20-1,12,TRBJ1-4,CSARETGEKLFF,TGCAGTGCTAGAGAGACGGGTGAAAAACTGTTTTTT
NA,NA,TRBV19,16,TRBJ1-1,CASSIDGVPLTHEAFF,TGTGCCAGTAGTATAGATGGGGTTCCCCTGACCCACGAAGCTTTCTTT
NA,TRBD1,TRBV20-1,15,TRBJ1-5,CSARGGQGDGQPQHF,TGCAGTGCTAGAGGGGGACAGGGGGACGGCCAGCCCCAGCATTTT
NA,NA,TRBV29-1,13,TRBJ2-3,CSVPGPRMDTQYF,TGCAGCGTTCCCGGCCCCCGCATGGATACGCAGTATTTT
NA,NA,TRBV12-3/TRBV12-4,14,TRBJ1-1,CASSPGRGVTEAFF,TGTGCCAGCAGTCCGGGAAGGGGTGTGACTGAAGCTTTCTTT
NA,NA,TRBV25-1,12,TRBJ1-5,CASQSGNQPQHF,TGTGCCAGCCAAAGCGGCAATCAGCCCCAGCATTTT
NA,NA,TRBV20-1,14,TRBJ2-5,CSARGVRHGETQYF,TGCAGTGCTAGGGGTGTTAGGCATGGGGAGACCCAGTACTTC
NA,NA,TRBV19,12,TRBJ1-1,CASGRRGTEAFF,TGTGCCAGTGGGAGGAGAGGGACTGAAGCTTTCTTT
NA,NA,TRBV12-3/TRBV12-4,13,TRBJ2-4,CASRSSTANIQYF,TGTGCCAGCAGGTCTAGTACAGCGAACATTCAGTACTTC
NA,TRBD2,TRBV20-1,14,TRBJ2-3,CSAYKRGGTDTQYF,TGCAGTGCTTATAAGCGGGGGGGCACAGATACGCAGTATTTT
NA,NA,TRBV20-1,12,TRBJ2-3,CSAPVGSDTQYF,TGCAGTGCTCCGGTGGGCTCAGATACGCAGTATTTT